The rows below give T cell receptor beta chains drawn from one sample of a study of cytomegalovirus exposure and HLA in healthy donors. Data came from immunoSEQ multiplex PCR; TCRdb stores just in-frame clones and leaves some out. The repertoire holds more than 55,000 clones, with around 89% as singletons. The sample taken for sequencing was PBMCs. The receptors stem from a woman aged 18-29 years in good health and CMV-seronegative. Each CDR3 is given with its conserved first and last residue. The D gene is left open where the match is weak. Not every row has a clone size; where given, it reads once, few, many or a size class.

d_gene: .; abundance: .; v_gene: TRBV25-1; j_gene: TRBJ2-3; CDR3nt: TGTGCCAGCAGGGACAGAGTCACAGATACGCAGTATTTT; CDR3aa: CASRDRVTDTQYF
d_gene: .; abundance: .; v_gene: TRBV4-1; j_gene: TRBJ2-2; CDR3nt: TGCGCCAGCAGCCCGCGACAGGGAGGTGCCGGGGAGCTGTTTTTT; CDR3aa: CASSPRQGGAGELFF
d_gene: TRBD1; abundance: .; v_gene: TRBV6-1; j_gene: TRBJ2-7; CDR3nt: TGTGCCACCAACCCCGGGACAGGTGGTTACGAGCAGTACTTC; CDR3aa: CATNPGTGGYEQYF
d_gene: TRBD1; abundance: .; v_gene: TRBV5-1; j_gene: TRBJ2-7; CDR3nt: TGCGCCAGCAGGGGTCGGGACAGGGTCTTCGAGCAGTACTTC; CDR3aa: CASRGRDRVFEQYF
d_gene: .; abundance: .; v_gene: TRBV5-6; j_gene: TRBJ2-7; CDR3nt: TGTGCCAGCAGCCGTAGGGGCGAGCAGTACTTC; CDR3aa: CASSRRGEQYF
d_gene: TRBD1; abundance: .; v_gene: TRBV2; j_gene: TRBJ2-7; CDR3nt: TGTGCCAGCAGTGTGGAAGGGACAGGGGTTAACGAGCAGTACTTC; CDR3aa: CASSVEGTGVNEQYF
d_gene: TRBD2; abundance: .; v_gene: TRBV2; j_gene: TRBJ2-2; CDR3nt: TGTGCCAGCATTCAGCGGGCTAGCGGGACGAACACCGGGGAGCTGTTTTTT; CDR3aa: CASIQRASGTNTGELFF
d_gene: TRBD1; abundance: .; v_gene: TRBV11-2; j_gene: TRBJ1-2; CDR3nt: TGTGCCAGCAGCTCCCCCCGGACAGGGATATATGGCTACACCTTC; CDR3aa: CASSSPRTGIYGYTF
d_gene: .; abundance: .; v_gene: TRBV2; j_gene: TRBJ1-1; CDR3nt: TGTGCCAGCAGGGGCTGGCAGGGGACCTTGAACACTGAAGCTTTCTTT; CDR3aa: CASRGWQGTLNTEAFF
d_gene: .; abundance: .; v_gene: TRBV19; j_gene: TRBJ2-6; CDR3nt: TGTGCCAGTAGTATGCTAGGGAGAACCGGGGCCAACGTCCTGACTTTC; CDR3aa: CASSMLGRTGANVLTF
d_gene: .; abundance: .; v_gene: TRBV5-5; j_gene: TRBJ1-5; CDR3nt: TGTGCCAGCAGCTTGGTCGCAGGGGATAGCAATCAGCCCCAGCATTTT; CDR3aa: CASSLVAGDSNQPQHF
d_gene: TRBD1; abundance: .; v_gene: TRBV6-5; j_gene: TRBJ1-2; CDR3nt: TGTGCCAGCAGCGCCTTACAGGGGGCTCTCTATGGCTACACCTTC; CDR3aa: CASSALQGALYGYTF
d_gene: .; abundance: .; v_gene: TRBV4-2; j_gene: TRBJ1-1; CDR3nt: TGTGCCAGCAGCCAAGGAGGCATTCACGGGGACACTGAAGCTTTCTTT; CDR3aa: CASSQGGIHGDTEAFF
d_gene: .; abundance: .; v_gene: TRBV6-1; j_gene: TRBJ2-7; CDR3nt: TGTGCCAGCTTACTTCAGGGCGACGAGCAGTACTTC; CDR3aa: CASLLQGDEQYF
d_gene: TRBD1; abundance: .; v_gene: TRBV6-6; j_gene: TRBJ1-4; CDR3nt: TGTGCCAGCAGACAACAGGGGGCAGGTGAAAAACTGTTTTTT; CDR3aa: CASRQQGAGEKLFF
d_gene: .; abundance: .; v_gene: TRBV28; j_gene: TRBJ2-4; CDR3nt: TGTGCCAGCAGTTTAGTCGGACTGGAAAACATTCAGTACTTC; CDR3aa: CASSLVGLENIQYF
d_gene: TRBD1; abundance: .; v_gene: TRBV5-1; j_gene: TRBJ1-2; CDR3nt: TGCGCCAGCAGCAGCGGACAGGGGGCGTTGGTTTATGGCTACACCTTC; CDR3aa: CASSSGQGALVYGYTF
d_gene: .; abundance: .; v_gene: TRBV7-8; j_gene: TRBJ2-7; CDR3nt: TGTGCCAGCAGCCCGACGGGTTGGAGCGAGCAGTACTTC; CDR3aa: CASSPTGWSEQYF
d_gene: .; abundance: .; v_gene: TRBV6-5; j_gene: TRBJ2-7; CDR3nt: TGTGCCAGCAGGAAGGACAGAGCTAGCTCCTACGAGCAGTACTTC; CDR3aa: CASRKDRASSYEQYF
d_gene: .; abundance: .; v_gene: TRBV6-5; j_gene: TRBJ1-5; CDR3nt: TGTGCCAGCAGTTACCCCGAGGAGGTATTCCAGCCCCAGCATTTT; CDR3aa: CASSYPEEVFQPQHF
d_gene: .; abundance: .; v_gene: TRBV5-5; j_gene: TRBJ2-1; CDR3nt: TGTGCCAGCAGCTTGCTTTTGAGGAACAATGAGCAGTTCTTC; CDR3aa: CASSLLLRNNEQFF
d_gene: TRBD1; abundance: .; v_gene: TRBV19; j_gene: TRBJ1-5; CDR3nt: TGTGCCAGTAGGACAGGGGTCTACAGCCAGCCCCAGCATTTT; CDR3aa: CASRTGVYSQPQHF
d_gene: .; abundance: .; v_gene: TRBV15; j_gene: TRBJ1-1; CDR3nt: TGTGCCACCAGCAGAGATCCCCCTAACACTGAAGCTTTCTTT; CDR3aa: CATSRDPPNTEAFF
d_gene: TRBD1; abundance: .; v_gene: TRBV28; j_gene: TRBJ2-1; CDR3nt: TGTGCCAGCAGTGCGCAACCGGGACAGGGGCAGAATGAGCAGTTCTTC; CDR3aa: CASSAQPGQGQNEQFF
d_gene: TRBD1; abundance: few; v_gene: TRBV2; j_gene: TRBJ1-5; CDR3nt: TGTGCCAGCAGTGGACAGGGTCCGCAGCCCCAGCATTTT; CDR3aa: CASSGQGPQPQHF
d_gene: TRBD2; abundance: once; v_gene: TRBV7-9; j_gene: TRBJ2-7; CDR3nt: TGTGCCAGCAGCTTTAAGGGCGGGGGGGCCTACGAGCAGTACTTC; CDR3aa: CASSFKGGGAYEQYF
d_gene: .; abundance: .; v_gene: TRBV19; j_gene: TRBJ2-3; CDR3nt: TGTGCCAGTAGTACCCTCAGGGACTTTAGCACAGATACGCAGTATTTT; CDR3aa: CASSTLRDFSTDTQYF
d_gene: .; abundance: .; v_gene: TRBV7-9; j_gene: TRBJ2-2; CDR3nt: TGTGCCAGCAGCTTAGTTTACTCGGGGGAGCTGTTTTTT; CDR3aa: CASSLVYSGELFF
d_gene: TRBD2; abundance: .; v_gene: TRBV30; j_gene: TRBJ2-3; CDR3nt: TGTGCCTGGGGCGGGGGGCACGCCTCCTACGATACGCAGTATTTT; CDR3aa: CAWGGGHASYDTQYF
d_gene: .; abundance: .; v_gene: TRBV29-1; j_gene: TRBJ1-2; CDR3nt: TGCAGCGTTGTTCTCGGCGGCTATGGCTACACCTTC; CDR3aa: CSVVLGGYGYTF
d_gene: TRBD2; abundance: .; v_gene: TRBV28; j_gene: TRBJ2-5; CDR3nt: TGTGCCAGCAGTTCACTAGCGGGGGCAAAAGAGACCCAGTACTTC; CDR3aa: CASSSLAGAKETQYF
d_gene: .; abundance: .; v_gene: TRBV5-4; j_gene: TRBJ1-2; CDR3nt: TGTGCCAGCAGTTTGGGCTATAACTATGGCTACACCTTC; CDR3aa: CASSLGYNYGYTF
d_gene: .; abundance: .; v_gene: TRBV7-9; j_gene: TRBJ1-1; CDR3nt: TGTGCCAGCAGCCGTTCTTCAGGGGTGAACACTGAAGCTTTCTTT; CDR3aa: CASSRSSGVNTEAFF
d_gene: TRBD1; abundance: once; v_gene: TRBV28; j_gene: TRBJ2-2; CDR3nt: TGTGCCAGCAGTTGGGGACAGGGATTCGGGGAGCTGTTTTTT; CDR3aa: CASSWGQGFGELFF
d_gene: .; abundance: .; v_gene: TRBV18; j_gene: TRBJ2-7; CDR3nt: TGTGCCAGCTCAGAGGGATTACTCTACGAGCAGTACTTC; CDR3aa: CASSEGLLYEQYF
d_gene: .; abundance: .; v_gene: TRBV5-5; j_gene: TRBJ2-7; CDR3nt: TGTGCCAGCAGCTTGGGGACAGCCCGAACCTACGAGCAGTACTTC; CDR3aa: CASSLGTARTYEQYF
d_gene: TRBD1; abundance: .; v_gene: TRBV5-8; j_gene: TRBJ1-5; CDR3nt: TGTGCCAGCAGCTCGGACAGGAATCAGCCCCAGCATTTT; CDR3aa: CASSSDRNQPQHF
d_gene: .; abundance: .; v_gene: TRBV4-2; j_gene: TRBJ2-7; CDR3nt: TGTGCCAGCAGCCAAGATTGGAGGGCGGCCCTCTACTACGAGCAGTACTTC; CDR3aa: CASSQDWRAALYYEQYF
d_gene: .; abundance: .; v_gene: TRBV11-2; j_gene: TRBJ2-3; CDR3nt: TGTGCCAGCAGCTTAGATACCCCAAACAGCAGAGATACGCAGTATTTT; CDR3aa: CASSLDTPNSRDTQYF
d_gene: .; abundance: .; v_gene: TRBV10-3; j_gene: TRBJ1-1; CDR3nt: TGTGCCATCAGTGAGTCGACTAGGCGTTCCGGGCCCAACACTGAAGCTTTCTTT; CDR3aa: CAISESTRRSGPNTEAFF
d_gene: TRBD2; abundance: .; v_gene: TRBV5-4; j_gene: TRBJ2-1; CDR3nt: TGTGCCAGCAGCTTGGGGCTAGCGGGCGGTAATGAGCAGTTCTTC; CDR3aa: CASSLGLAGGNEQFF
d_gene: .; abundance: .; v_gene: TRBV10-3; j_gene: TRBJ1-4; CDR3nt: TGTGCCATCAGCGACAGGCTCGATGAAAAACTGTTTTTT; CDR3aa: CAISDRLDEKLFF
d_gene: TRBD2; abundance: .; v_gene: TRBV18; j_gene: TRBJ2-3; CDR3nt: TGTGCCAGCCGGCCTAGCGGGAGGGCGTCAGATACGCAGTATTTT; CDR3aa: CASRPSGRASDTQYF
d_gene: TRBD1; abundance: .; v_gene: TRBV28; j_gene: TRBJ1-2; CDR3nt: TGTGCCAGCAGTTTTCCTGGACAGGGCAACTCTAACTATGGCTACACCTTC; CDR3aa: CASSFPGQGNSNYGYTF
d_gene: .; abundance: .; v_gene: TRBV11-2; j_gene: TRBJ1-1; CDR3nt: TGTGCCAGCAGCCGACAGATTAACACTGAAGCTTTCTTT; CDR3aa: CASSRQINTEAFF
d_gene: TRBD2; abundance: .; v_gene: TRBV9; j_gene: TRBJ2-5; CDR3nt: TGTGCCAGCAGCGTTGGGGGAGGGCCGGGAGAGACCCAGTACTTC; CDR3aa: CASSVGGGPGETQYF
d_gene: TRBD1; abundance: .; v_gene: TRBV6-5; j_gene: TRBJ1-2; CDR3nt: TGTGCCAGCAGTTTGCACTTGCCAGGGGGCGTGGATGGCTACACCTTC; CDR3aa: CASSLHLPGGVDGYTF
d_gene: .; abundance: .; v_gene: TRBV11-2; j_gene: TRBJ2-5; CDR3nt: TGTGCCAGCCGCTCCCTAGGGGGATCAGAGACCCAGTACTTC; CDR3aa: CASRSLGGSETQYF
d_gene: .; abundance: .; v_gene: TRBV7-9; j_gene: TRBJ2-5; CDR3nt: TGTGCCAGCAGCCAGAGGTGGAAGACCAACCAAGAGACCCAGTACTTC; CDR3aa: CASSQRWKTNQETQYF
d_gene: .; abundance: .; v_gene: TRBV6-5; j_gene: TRBJ1-2; CDR3nt: TGTGCCAGCAGTTACTCGACGGGAGGTGGCTACACCTTC; CDR3aa: CASSYSTGGGYTF
d_gene: .; abundance: .; v_gene: TRBV10-3; j_gene: TRBJ1-1; CDR3nt: TGTGCCATCACCGCCGAGCTAGCTAACACTGAAGCTTTCTTT; CDR3aa: CAITAELANTEAFF
d_gene: TRBD1; abundance: .; v_gene: TRBV19; j_gene: TRBJ2-4; CDR3nt: TGTGCCAGTAGTGAGCAGGGGGTAGCCAAAAACATTCAGTACTTC; CDR3aa: CASSEQGVAKNIQYF
d_gene: .; abundance: .; v_gene: TRBV20-1; j_gene: TRBJ2-2; CDR3nt: TGCAGTTGGGGGGACGGGGAGCTGTTTTTT; CDR3aa: CSWGDGELFF
d_gene: .; abundance: .; v_gene: TRBV2; j_gene: TRBJ1-5; CDR3nt: TGTGCCAGCAGTGAAGGCGGTAGCAATCAGCCCCAGCATTTT; CDR3aa: CASSEGGSNQPQHF
d_gene: TRBD1; abundance: .; v_gene: TRBV6-5; j_gene: TRBJ1-1; CDR3nt: TGTGCCACCCGGAGACAGGGCTTGAACACTGAAGCTTTCTTT; CDR3aa: CATRRQGLNTEAFF
d_gene: TRBD1; abundance: .; v_gene: TRBV7-2; j_gene: TRBJ1-2; CDR3nt: TGTGCCAGCAGCTTAGGAGGACAGGTCAAGAATGGCTACACCTTC; CDR3aa: CASSLGGQVKNGYTF
d_gene: .; abundance: once; v_gene: TRBV28; j_gene: TRBJ2-7; CDR3nt: TGTGCCAGCAGTTCCTCGACAGAACAGGCCTACGAGCAGTACTTC; CDR3aa: CASSSSTEQAYEQYF
d_gene: .; abundance: few; v_gene: TRBV30; j_gene: TRBJ1-1; CDR3nt: TGTGCCTGGAGTGTAAGTCAGGGATGGACTGAAGCTTTCTTT; CDR3aa: CAWSVSQGWTEAFF
d_gene: TRBD1; abundance: .; v_gene: TRBV5-1; j_gene: TRBJ2-1; CDR3nt: TGCGCCAGCAGCTTCGACAGGGGCTTCTACAATGAGCAGTTCTTC; CDR3aa: CASSFDRGFYNEQFF
d_gene: .; abundance: .; v_gene: TRBV19; j_gene: TRBJ1-5; CDR3nt: TGTGCCAGCAACAGGGACCCATATTTACGGCCCCAGCATTTT; CDR3aa: CASNRDPYLRPQHF